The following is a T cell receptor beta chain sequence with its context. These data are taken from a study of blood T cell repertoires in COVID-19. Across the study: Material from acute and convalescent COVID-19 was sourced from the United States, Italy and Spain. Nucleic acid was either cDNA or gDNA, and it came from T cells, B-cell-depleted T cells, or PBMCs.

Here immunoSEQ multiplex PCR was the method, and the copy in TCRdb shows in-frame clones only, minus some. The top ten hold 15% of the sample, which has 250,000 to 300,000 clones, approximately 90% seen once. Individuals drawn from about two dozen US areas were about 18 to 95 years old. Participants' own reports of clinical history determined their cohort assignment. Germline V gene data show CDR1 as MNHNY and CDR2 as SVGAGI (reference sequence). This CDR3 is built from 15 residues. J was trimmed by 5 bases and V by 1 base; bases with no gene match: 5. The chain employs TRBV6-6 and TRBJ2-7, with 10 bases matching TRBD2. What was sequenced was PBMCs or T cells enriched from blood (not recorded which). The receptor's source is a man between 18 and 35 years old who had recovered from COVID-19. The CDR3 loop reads CASSYWERGGDEQYF. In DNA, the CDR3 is TGTGCCAGCAGTTACTGGGAGCGGGGGGGCGACGAGCAGTACTTC.